This TCR beta chain appears in the sequencing data of a study of T-cell memory formation after mild COVID-19. Study information: TCR clusters mostly belonged to single donors.

Study results and caveats: Pre-infection memory carried some responding clones, suggesting that cross-reactive memory joined.

TCRdb independently ran MiXCR on the 5' RACE reads; one entry per CDR3 protein. The sample yields 65,000 to 95,000 distinct CDR3 sequences, roughly 13% seen once. This clonotype was found a few times. Antigen specificity is unknown. The sequence came from a man aged 18 to 29 who had mild COVID-19 (a few samples of this study predate the infection). Cell type and time point are not known. Sequenced input: PBMCs or a T cell subset sorted from them (not recorded which).

This CDR3 reads CASSERAMRETQYF. The CDR3 region has the DNA TGTGCCAGCAGTGAGCGGGCCATGCGGGAGACCCAGTACTTC. The rearrangement links TRBV27 to TRBJ2-5; D is perhaps TRBD2 (6 bases). Germline CDR1 MNHEY, CDR2 SMNVEV (reference sequence). Trimming pared 5 bases from V and 5 bases from J, leaving 15 bases between. The CDR3 consists of 14 residues.